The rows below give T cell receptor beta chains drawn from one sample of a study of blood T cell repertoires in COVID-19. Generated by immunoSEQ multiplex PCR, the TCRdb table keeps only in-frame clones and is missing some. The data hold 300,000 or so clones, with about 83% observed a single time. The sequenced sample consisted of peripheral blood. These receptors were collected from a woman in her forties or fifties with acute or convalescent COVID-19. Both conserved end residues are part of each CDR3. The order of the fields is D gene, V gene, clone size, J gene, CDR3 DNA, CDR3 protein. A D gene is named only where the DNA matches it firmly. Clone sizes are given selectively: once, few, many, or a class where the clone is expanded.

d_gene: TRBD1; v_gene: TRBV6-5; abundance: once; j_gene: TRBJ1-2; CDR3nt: TGTGCCAGCAGCGGGACAGGGGTTAGTGGCTACACCTTC; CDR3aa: CASSGTGVSGYTF
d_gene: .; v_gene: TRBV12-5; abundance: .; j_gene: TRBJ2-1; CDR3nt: TGTGCTAGTGGTTTGGAACGTAGGGGTTACAATGAGCAGTTCTTC; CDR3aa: CASGLERRGYNEQFF
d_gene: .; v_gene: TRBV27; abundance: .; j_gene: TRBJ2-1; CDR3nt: TGTGCCAGCAGTTTAGCGGGCATACACAATGAGCAGTTCTTC; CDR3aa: CASSLAGIHNEQFF
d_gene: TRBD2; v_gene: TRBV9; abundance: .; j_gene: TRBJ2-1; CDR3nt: TGTGCCAGCAGCGTTCGTACTCTAGGGGTTGGGACTATACGGGAGAATGAGCAGTTCTTC; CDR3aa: CASSVRTLGVGTIRENEQFF
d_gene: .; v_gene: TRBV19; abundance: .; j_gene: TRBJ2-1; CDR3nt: TGTGCCAGTAGTAATCATCGGGGAGAAAATGAGCAGTTCTTC; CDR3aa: CASSNHRGENEQFF
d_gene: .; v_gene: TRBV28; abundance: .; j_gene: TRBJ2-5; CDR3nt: TGTGCCAGCAGTTTATCGCGGGAGACCCAGTACTTC; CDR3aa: CASSLSRETQYF
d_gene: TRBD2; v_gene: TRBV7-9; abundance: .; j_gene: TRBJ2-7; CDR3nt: TGTGCCAGCAGCTTAAACTGGCCGACTAGCGGGAGTGGGTACGAGCAGTACTTC; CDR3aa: CASSLNWPTSGSGYEQYF
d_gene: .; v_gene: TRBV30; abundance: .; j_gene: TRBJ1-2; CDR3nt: TGTGCCTGGAGTGTAGAACGGCGAGGAGGCTACACCTTC; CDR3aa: CAWSVERRGGYTF
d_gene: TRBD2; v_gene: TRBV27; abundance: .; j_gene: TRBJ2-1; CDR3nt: TGTGCCAGCAGTTACCAACTAGCGGGAGTGGCCGATGAGCAGTTCTTC; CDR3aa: CASSYQLAGVADEQFF
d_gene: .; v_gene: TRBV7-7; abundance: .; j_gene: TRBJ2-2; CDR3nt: TGTGCCAGCAGCCCCGGGACTACCGGGGAGCTGTTTTTT; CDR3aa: CASSPGTTGELFF
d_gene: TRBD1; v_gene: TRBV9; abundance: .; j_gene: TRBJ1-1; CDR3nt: TGTGCCAGCAGTTCAAGAGGGACAGGGAACACTGAAGCTTTCTTT; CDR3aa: CASSSRGTGNTEAFF
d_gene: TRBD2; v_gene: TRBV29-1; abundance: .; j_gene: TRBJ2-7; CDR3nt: TGCAGCGTTGACGGTCGTGGTAGCGGGAGCTACGAGCAGTACTTC; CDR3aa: CSVDGRGSGSYEQYF
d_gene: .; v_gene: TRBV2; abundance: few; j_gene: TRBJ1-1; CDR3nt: TGTGCCAGCAGTAAAGAAAGTCCGTACATGAACACTGAAGCTTTCTTT; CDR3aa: CASSKESPYMNTEAFF
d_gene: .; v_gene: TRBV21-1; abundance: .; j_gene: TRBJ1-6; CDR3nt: TGTGCCAGCAGCAAACGAGGTCCCCGGGACAGAGTATCACCCCTCCACTTT; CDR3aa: CASSKRGPRDRVSPLHF
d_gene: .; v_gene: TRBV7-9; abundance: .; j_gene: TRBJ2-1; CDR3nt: TGTGCCAGCAGCAAGGTTAGCGGAAGCTCCTACAATGAGCAGTTCTTC; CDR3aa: CASSKVSGSSYNEQFF
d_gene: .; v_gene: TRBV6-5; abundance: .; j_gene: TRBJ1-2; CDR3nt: TGTGCCAGCAGTTACTCAGGAGTGCACAACTATGGCTACACCTTC; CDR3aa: CASSYSGVHNYGYTF
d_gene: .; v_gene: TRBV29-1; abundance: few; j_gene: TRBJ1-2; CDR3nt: TGCAGCGTTGTGACAGGCGGCTACACCTTC; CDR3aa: CSVVTGGYTF
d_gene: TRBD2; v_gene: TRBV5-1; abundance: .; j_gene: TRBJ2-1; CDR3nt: TGCGCCAGCAGTTCCGTCGGGCTCGGGAGGGCCAGGAATGAGCAGTTCTTC; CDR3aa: CASSSVGLGRARNEQFF
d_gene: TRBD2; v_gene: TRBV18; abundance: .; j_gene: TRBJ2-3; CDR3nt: TGTGCCAGCACAAGTAGCGGGGGAATCACAGATACGCAGTATTTT; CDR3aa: CASTSSGGITDTQYF
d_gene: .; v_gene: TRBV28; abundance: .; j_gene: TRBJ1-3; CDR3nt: TGTGCCAGCAGTTATAGGGTAGGGAGCTCTGGAAACACCATATATTTT; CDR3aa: CASSYRVGSSGNTIYF
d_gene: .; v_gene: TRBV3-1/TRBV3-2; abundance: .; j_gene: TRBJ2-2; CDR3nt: TGTGCCAGCAGTCCCGGGACTGCGAACACCGGGGAGCTGTTTTTT; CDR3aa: CASSPGTANTGELFF
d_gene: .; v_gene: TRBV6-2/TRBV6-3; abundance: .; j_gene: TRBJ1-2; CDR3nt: TGTGCCAGCAGTTTCCTCGGGGGAGGAGGTGGCTACACCTTC; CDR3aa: CASSFLGGGGGYTF
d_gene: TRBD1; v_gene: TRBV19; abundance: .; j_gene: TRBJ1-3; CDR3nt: TGTGCCAGTAGTGACACCGGGACAGGGGGAACGGCGAACACCATATATTTT; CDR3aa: CASSDTGTGGTANTIYF
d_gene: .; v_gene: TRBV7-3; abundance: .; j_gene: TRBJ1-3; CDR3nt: TGTGCCAGCAGCTTGGGGCACAGCTCTGGAAACACCATATATTTT; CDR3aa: CASSLGHSSGNTIYF
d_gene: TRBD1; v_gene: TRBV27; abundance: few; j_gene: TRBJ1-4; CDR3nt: TGTGCCAGCAGTCGACAGGGATCAACTAATGAAAAACTGTTTTTT; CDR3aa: CASSRQGSTNEKLFF
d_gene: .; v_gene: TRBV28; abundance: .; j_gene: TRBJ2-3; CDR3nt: TGTGCCAGCAGTCTGCCCCTCGGGGGATCTGGCACAGATACGCAGTATTTT; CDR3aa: CASSLPLGGSGTDTQYF
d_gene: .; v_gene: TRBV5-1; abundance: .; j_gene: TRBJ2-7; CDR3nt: TGCGCCAGCAGCTTGGTCGTCGGAGGGGATTACGAGCAGTACTTC; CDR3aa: CASSLVVGGDYEQYF
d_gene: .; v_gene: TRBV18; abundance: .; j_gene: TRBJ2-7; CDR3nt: TGTGCCAGCTCACCCCCCGGACAGTCCGATCAATCCTACGAGCAGTACTTC; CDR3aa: CASSPPGQSDQSYEQYF
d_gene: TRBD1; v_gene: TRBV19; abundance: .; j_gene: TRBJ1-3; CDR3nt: TGTGCCAGTAGTATAGACCGGACAGGACGGGCAGGAAACACCATATATTTT; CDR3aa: CASSIDRTGRAGNTIYF
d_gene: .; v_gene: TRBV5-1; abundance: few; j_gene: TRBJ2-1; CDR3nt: TGCGCCAGCAGCTTGGAGCCAAACAGCTACAATGAGCAGTTCTTC; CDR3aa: CASSLEPNSYNEQFF
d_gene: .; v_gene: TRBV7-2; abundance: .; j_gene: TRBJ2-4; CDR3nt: TGTGCCAGCAGCCCAGATCAGGGGCTTGGTCGCATTCAGTACTTC; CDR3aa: CASSPDQGLGRIQYF
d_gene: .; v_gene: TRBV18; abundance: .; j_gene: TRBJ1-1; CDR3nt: TGTGCCAGCTCACCCGCGGTTATTACGAACACTGAAGCTTTCTTT; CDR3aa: CASSPAVITNTEAFF
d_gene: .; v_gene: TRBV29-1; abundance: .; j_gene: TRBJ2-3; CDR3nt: TGCAGCGTTGGGGCAGGGCCCACAGATACGCAGTATTTT; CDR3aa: CSVGAGPTDTQYF
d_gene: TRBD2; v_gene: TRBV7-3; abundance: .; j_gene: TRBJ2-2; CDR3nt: TGTGCCAGCAGATTTAGCGGGAGTAACGGGGAGCTGTTTTTT; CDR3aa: CASRFSGSNGELFF
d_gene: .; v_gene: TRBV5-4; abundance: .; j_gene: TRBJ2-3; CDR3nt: TGTGCCAGCAGCCAACACCCGAGCACAGATACGCAGTATTTT; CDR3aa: CASSQHPSTDTQYF
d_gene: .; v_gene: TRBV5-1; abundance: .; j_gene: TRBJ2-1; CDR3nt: TGCGCCAGCAGCGAGTACAATGAGCAGTTCTTC; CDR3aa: CASSEYNEQFF
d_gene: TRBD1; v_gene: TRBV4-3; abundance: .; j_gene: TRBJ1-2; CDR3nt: TGCGCCAGCAGCCAAGAAGGCTGGGACAGGACCTATGGCTACACCTTC; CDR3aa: CASSQEGWDRTYGYTF
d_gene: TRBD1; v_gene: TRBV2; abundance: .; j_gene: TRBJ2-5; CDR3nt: TGTGCCAGCAGTGGGACAGGGGGCGGCGGAGAGACCCAGTACTTC; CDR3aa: CASSGTGGGGETQYF
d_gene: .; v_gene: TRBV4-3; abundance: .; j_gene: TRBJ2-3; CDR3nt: TGCGCCAGCAGCCAAGACTACGCTTCGGGTACGCAGTATTTT; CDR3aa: CASSQDYASGTQYF